These 3 T cell receptor beta chains were sequenced from one sample in a study of blood T cell repertoires in COVID-19 (dated by TCRdb to between 2020 and 2021). Libraries were made using the immunoSEQ multiplex PCR assay. TCRdb mirrors the immuneACCESS table, restricted to in-frame sequences. Some clones are absent from its copies; in checked studies, under half trace to an unresolved V gene, and the reason for the others is unknown. The table for this sample lists hundreds of thousands of clones; 89% of them were counted only once. Clones ranked in the top ten supply around 6.9% of the sample. Sample: peripheral blood. Receptors were obtained from a man aged 55-75 years who had recovered from COVID-19.

The chain combines TRBV2 with TRBJ2-2; D gene ambiguous. The V end lost 2 bases, the J end lost 5 bases, and 6 bases lay between the germline ends. The CDR3 contains 13 residues. The germline V gene encodes CDR1 SNHLY and CDR2 FYNNEI. DNA for the CDR3: TGTGCCAGCAGTGAACCCAGGACCGGGGAGCTGTTTTTT. Translation: CASSEPRTGELFF.

This CDR3 reads CASRQKAGGRETQYF. In DNA, the CDR3 is TGTGCCAGCAGGCAGAAAGCGGGGGGGCGAGAGACCCAGTACTTC. The V and J genes are TRBV7-2 and TRBJ2-5; 10 positions match TRBD2. Trimming took 6 bases from V and 4 from J; bases not matched to a gene: 8. Germline lookup yields CDR1 SGHTA and CDR2 FQGNSA. The CDR3 totals 15 residues.

The V gene is TRBV6-2 or TRBV6-3, the J gene TRBJ1-5; D perhaps matches TRBD1 (5 bases). Germline V gene sequence: CDR1 MNHEY, CDR2 SVGEGT. V was clipped by 2 bases and J by 4 bases, with 12 bases between them. The CDR3 spans 15 residues. CDR3 sequence reads: CASSYGGVGNQPQHF. DNA of the CDR3: TGTGCCAGCAGTTACGGAGGGGTCGGTAATCAGCCCCAGCATTTT.